This TCR beta chain came from a study of T cells after posttransplantation cyclophosphamide. The CDR3 consists of 14 residues. CDR1 and CDR2 (germline): WSHSY, SAAADI. The V gene end was trimmed by 8 bases and the J gene end by 5 bases; junction bases not matched to a gene: 9. This table comes from immunoSEQ multiplex PCR, and its TCRdb copy is limited to in-frame clones, with some not included. Among about 47,000 clones listed, 85% to 95% were seen once. V usage is TRBV10-2 and J usage is TRBJ2-1; 7 positions match TRBD2. The sequence derives from a woman in her 30s in good health and a related stem cell transplant donor. Sequencing used PBMCs. CDR3 sequence: CASEKAGVNNEQFF. The CDR3 DNA reads TGCGCCAGCGAGAAGGCGGGGGTTAACAATGAGCAGTTCTTC.